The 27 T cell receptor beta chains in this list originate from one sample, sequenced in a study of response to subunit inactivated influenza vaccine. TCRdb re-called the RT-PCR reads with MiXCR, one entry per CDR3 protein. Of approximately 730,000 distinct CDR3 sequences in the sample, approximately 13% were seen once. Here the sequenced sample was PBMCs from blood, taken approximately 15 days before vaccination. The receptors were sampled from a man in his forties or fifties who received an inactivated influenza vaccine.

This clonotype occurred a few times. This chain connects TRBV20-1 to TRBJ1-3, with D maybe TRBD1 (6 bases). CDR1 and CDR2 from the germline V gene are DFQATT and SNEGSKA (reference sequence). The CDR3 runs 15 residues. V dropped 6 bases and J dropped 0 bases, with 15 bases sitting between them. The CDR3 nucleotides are TGCAGTGCCCGGGACACATTAAGCTCTGGAAACACCATATATTTT. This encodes CSARDTLSSGNTIYF.

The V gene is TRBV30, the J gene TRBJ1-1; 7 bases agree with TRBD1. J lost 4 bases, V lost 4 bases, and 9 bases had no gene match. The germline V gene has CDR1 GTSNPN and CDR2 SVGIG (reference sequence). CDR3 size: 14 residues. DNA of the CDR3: TGTGCCTGGAATCCGACAGGGTACGTCACTGAAGCTTTCTTT. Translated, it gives CAWNPTGYVTEAFF.

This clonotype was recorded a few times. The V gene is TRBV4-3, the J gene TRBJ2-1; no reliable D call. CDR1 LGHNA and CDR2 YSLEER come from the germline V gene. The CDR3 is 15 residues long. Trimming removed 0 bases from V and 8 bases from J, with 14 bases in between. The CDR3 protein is CASSQDTLQTDEQFF. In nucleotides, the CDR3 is TGCGCCAGCAGCCAAGATACCTTGCAAACCGATGAGCAGTTCTTC.

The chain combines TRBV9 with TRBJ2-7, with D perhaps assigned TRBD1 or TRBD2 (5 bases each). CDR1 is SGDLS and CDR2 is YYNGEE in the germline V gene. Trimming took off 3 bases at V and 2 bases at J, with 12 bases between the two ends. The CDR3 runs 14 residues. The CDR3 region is CASSAPGPPYEQYF. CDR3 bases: TGTGCCAGCAGCGCACCGGGACCGCCCTACGAGCAGTACTTC.

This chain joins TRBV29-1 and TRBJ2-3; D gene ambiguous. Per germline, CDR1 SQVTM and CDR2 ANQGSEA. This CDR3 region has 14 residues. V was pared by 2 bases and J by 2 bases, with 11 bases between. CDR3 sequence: CSVEPPLNTDTQYF. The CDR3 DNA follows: TGCAGCGTTGAACCTCCCTTGAACACAGATACGCAGTATTTT.

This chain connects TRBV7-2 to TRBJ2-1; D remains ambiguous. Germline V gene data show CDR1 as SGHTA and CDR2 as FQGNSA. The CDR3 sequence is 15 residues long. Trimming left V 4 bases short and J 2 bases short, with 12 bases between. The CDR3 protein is CASSSGWAAYNEQFF. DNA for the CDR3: TGTGCCAGCAGCTCGGGCTGGGCCGCCTACAATGAGCAGTTCTTC.

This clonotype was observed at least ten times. The CDR3 protein is CASSLAGGSNTEAFF. CDR3 bases: TGTGCCAGCAGCTTGGCAGGGGGTTCGAACACTGAAGCTTTCTTT. The chain uses TRBV7-2 and TRBJ1-1; TRBD1 aligns across 7 bases. Germline CDR1 reads SGHTA; CDR2 reads FQGNSA. The J segment lost 1 base and the V segment lost 3 bases, leaving 5 bases of the junction unmatched. The CDR3 sequence is 15 residues long. Based on the CDR3 plus reference TRBV7-2 and TRBJ1-1, the full variable domain is GAGVSQSPSNKVTEKGKDVELRCDPISGHTALYWYRQSLGQGLEFLIYFQGNSAPDKSGLPSDRFSAERTGGSVSTLTIQRTQQEDSAVYLCASSLAGGSNTEAFFGQGTRLTVV.

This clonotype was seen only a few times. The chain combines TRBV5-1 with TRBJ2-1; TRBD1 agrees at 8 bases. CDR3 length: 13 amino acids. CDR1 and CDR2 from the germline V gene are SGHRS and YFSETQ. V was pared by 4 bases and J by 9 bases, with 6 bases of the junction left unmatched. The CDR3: CASSQTGAAEQFF. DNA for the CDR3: TGCGCCAGCAGCCAGACAGGGGCGGCTGAGCAGTTCTTC.

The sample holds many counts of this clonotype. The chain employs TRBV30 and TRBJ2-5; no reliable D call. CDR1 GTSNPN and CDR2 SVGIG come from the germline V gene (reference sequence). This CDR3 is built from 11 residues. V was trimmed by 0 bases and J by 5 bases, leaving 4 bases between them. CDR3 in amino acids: CAWSVLETQYF. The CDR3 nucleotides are TGTGCCTGGAGTGTACTTGAGACCCAGTACTTC.

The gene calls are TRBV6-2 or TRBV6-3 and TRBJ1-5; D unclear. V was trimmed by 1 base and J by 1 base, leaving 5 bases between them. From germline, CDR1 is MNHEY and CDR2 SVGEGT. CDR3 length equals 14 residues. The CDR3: CASSYYQSNQPQHF. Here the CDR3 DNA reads TGTGCCAGCAGTTACTACCAGAGCAATCAGCCCCAGCATTTT.

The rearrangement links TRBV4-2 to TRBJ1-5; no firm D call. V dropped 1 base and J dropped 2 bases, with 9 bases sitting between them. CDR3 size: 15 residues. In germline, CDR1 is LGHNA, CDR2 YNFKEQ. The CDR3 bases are TGTGCCAGCAGCCAAGGGGAAAGTGGCAATCAGCCCCAGCATTTT. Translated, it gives CASSQGESGNQPQHF.

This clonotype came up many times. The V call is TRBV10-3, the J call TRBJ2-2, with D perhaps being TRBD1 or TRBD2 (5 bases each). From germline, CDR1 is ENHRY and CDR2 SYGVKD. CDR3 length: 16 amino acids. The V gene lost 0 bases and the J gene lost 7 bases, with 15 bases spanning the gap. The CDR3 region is CAISESGRGDGGELFF. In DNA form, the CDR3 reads TGTGCCATCAGTGAGTCGGGACGGGGAGATGGCGGGGAGCTGTTTTTT.

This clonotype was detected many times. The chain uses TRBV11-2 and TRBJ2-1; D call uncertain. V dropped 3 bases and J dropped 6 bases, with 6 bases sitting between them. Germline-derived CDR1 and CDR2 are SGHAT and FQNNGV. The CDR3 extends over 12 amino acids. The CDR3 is CASSFGLNEQFF. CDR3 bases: TGTGCCAGCAGCTTTGGCCTCAATGAGCAGTTCTTC.

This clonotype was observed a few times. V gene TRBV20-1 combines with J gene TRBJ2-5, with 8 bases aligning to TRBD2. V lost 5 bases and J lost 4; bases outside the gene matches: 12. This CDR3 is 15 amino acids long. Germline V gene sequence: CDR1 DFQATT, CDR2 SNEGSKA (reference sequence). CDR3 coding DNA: TGCAGTGCTCAGCGGGTAGCGGGGACGCTAGAGACCCAGTACTTC. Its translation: CSAQRVAGTLETQYF.

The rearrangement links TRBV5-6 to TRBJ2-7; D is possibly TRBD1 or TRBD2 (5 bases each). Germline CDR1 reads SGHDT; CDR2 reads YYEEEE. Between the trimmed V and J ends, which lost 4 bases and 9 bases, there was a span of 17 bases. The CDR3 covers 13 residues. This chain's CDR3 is CASSLGPVGWQYF. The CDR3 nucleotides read TGTGCCAGCAGCCTGGGACCAGTGGGGTGGCAGTACTTC.

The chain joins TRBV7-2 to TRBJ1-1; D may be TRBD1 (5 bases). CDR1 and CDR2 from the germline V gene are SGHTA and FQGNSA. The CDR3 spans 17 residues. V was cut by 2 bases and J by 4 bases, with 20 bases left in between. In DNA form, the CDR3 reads TGTGCCAGCAGCTTAAACGCGCTAGGGACCTACGGCACTGAAGCTTTCTTT. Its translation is CASSLNALGTYGTEAFF.

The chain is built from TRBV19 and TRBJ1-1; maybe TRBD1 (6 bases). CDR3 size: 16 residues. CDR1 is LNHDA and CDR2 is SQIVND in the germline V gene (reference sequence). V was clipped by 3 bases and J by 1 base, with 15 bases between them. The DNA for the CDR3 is TGTGCCAGTAGTATGATTGGAGGCAGGGGGAACACTGAAGCTTTCTTT. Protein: CASSMIGGRGNTEAFF. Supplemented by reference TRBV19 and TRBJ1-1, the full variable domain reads DGGITQSPKYLFRKEGQNVTLSCEQNLNHDAMYWYRQDPGQGLRLIYYSQIVNDFQKGDIAEGYSVSREKKESFPLTVTSAQKNPTAFYLCASSMIGGRGNTEAFFGQGTRLTVV.

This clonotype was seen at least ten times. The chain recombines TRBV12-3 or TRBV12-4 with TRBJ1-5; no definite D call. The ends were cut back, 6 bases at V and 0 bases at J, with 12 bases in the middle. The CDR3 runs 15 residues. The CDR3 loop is CASSDRFYSNQPQHF. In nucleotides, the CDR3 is TGTGCCAGCAGCGACCGATTCTATAGCAATCAGCCCCAGCATTTT.

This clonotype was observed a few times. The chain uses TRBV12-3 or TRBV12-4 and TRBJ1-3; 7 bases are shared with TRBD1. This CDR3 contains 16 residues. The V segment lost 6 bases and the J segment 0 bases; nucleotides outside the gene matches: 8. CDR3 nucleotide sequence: TGTGCCAGCAGCAAGGGACAGACCTACTCTGGAAACACCATATATTTT. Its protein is CASSKGQTYSGNTIYF.

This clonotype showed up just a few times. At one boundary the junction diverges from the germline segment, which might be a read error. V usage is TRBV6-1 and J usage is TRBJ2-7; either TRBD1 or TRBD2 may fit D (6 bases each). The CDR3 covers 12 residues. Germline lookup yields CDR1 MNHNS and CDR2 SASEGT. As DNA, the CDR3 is TGTGCCAGCAGGCGGGACATTGATAAACTACTCTTC. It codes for CASRRDIDKLLF.

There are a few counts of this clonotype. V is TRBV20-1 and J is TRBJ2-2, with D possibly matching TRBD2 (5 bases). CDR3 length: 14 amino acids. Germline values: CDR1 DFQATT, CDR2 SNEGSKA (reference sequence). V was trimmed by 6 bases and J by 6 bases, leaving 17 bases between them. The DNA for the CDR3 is TGCAGTGCGCGTCAAGCGCGGGTGTCCGGGGAGCTGTTTTTT. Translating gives CSARQARVSGELFF.

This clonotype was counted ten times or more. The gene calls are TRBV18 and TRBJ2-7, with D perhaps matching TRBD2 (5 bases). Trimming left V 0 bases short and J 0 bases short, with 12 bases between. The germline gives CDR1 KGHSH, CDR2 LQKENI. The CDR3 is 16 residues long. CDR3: CASSPPGLPSSYEQYF. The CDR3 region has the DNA TGTGCCAGCTCACCACCCGGACTTCCGAGCTCCTACGAGCAGTACTTC.

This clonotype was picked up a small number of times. The CDR3 region has the DNA TGTGCCAGCAGGCTACCTTTTGGACCGAACTATGGCTACACCTTC. It translates to CASRLPFGPNYGYTF. The chain employs TRBV11-2 and TRBJ1-2; D unresolved. Trimming removed 6 bases from V and 2 bases from J, with 16 bases in between. The germline gives CDR1 SGHAT, CDR2 FQNNGV. The CDR3 contains 15 residues.

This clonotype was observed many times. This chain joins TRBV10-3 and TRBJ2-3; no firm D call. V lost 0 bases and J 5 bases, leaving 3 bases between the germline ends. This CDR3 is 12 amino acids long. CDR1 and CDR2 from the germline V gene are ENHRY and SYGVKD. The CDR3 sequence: CAISESRDTQYF. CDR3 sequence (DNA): TGTGCCATCAGTGAGTCCAGAGATACGCAGTATTTT.

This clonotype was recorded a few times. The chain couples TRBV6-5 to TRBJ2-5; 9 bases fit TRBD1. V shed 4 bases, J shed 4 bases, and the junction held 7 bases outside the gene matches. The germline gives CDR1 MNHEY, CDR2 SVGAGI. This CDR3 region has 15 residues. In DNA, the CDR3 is TGTGCCAGCAGTTTTATCGGACAGGGGACAGAGACCCAGTACTTC. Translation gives CASSFIGQGTETQYF.

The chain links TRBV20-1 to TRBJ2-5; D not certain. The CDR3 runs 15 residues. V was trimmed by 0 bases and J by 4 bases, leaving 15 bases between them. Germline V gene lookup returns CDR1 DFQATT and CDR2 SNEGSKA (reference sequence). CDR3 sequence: CSARDGLNPRETQYF. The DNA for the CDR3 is TGCAGTGCTAGAGACGGGCTGAATCCCCGAGAGACCCAGTACTTC.

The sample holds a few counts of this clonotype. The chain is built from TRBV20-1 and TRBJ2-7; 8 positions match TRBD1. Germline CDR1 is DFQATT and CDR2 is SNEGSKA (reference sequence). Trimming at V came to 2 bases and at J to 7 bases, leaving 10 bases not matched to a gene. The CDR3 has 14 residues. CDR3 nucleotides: TGCAGTGCTAGATCGGTAGACAGGGGTGGAGAGCAGTACTTC. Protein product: CSARSVDRGGEQYF.